The 10 T cell receptor beta chains given below trace back to one sample, sequenced in a study of T-cell reconstitution after alpha-beta-depleted transplantation in children. Unique molecular identifiers tagged the TCRbeta library. TCRdb processed the PCR reads anew with MiXCR; each CDR3 protein has one entry. The table lists roughly 200,000 distinct CDR3 sequences, around 7% of them singletons. Sample: PBMCs, taken before TCRalphabeta/CD19-depleted stem cell transplant. These receptors all come from a boy aged 2 to 10 with acute lymphoblastic leukemia, due to receive a stem cell transplant.

This clonotype has at least ten counts. The chain has TRBV11-2 and TRBJ2-3; 7 bases fit TRBD2. CDR1 is SGHAT, CDR2 FQNNGV, per germline. This CDR3 spans 14 amino acids. J lost 2 bases, V lost 6 bases, and 5 bases had no gene match. DNA for the CDR3: TGTGCCAGCAGGGGGACTATCCTCACAGATACGCAGTATTTT. It yields the protein CASRGTILTDTQYF.

CDR3 bases: TGTGCCAGCGGGACTAGCGGGAGAAACGAGCAGTACTTC. Its protein is CASGTSGRNEQYF. The chain combines TRBV7-8 with TRBJ2-7, with 14 bases matching TRBD2. Per germline, CDR1 SGHVS and CDR2 FQNEAQ. The CDR3 has 13 amino acids. V lost 8 bases and J lost 5; bases outside the gene matches: 2.

This clonotype was seen at least ten times. This chain joins TRBV12-3 or TRBV12-4 and TRBJ2-1; TRBD2 matches at 12 bases. The CDR3 consists of 14 residues. J lost 9 bases, V lost 8 bases, and 8 bases had no gene match. The CDR3 DNA follows: TGTGCCAGCGATACTAGCGGGGGGCAGGGTGAGCAGTTCTTC. This sequence encodes CASDTSGGQGEQFF.

This clonotype was seen many times. The chain couples TRBV7-3 to TRBJ2-3, with D perhaps matching TRBD2 (6 bases). This CDR3 is built from 16 residues. V lost 2 bases to trimming and J lost 3 bases, with 15 bases between them. CDR1 is SGHTA, CDR2 FQGTGA, per germline. The CDR3 DNA reads TGTGCCAGCAGCTTAGAGCAACGGGGGAATACAGATACGCAGTATTTT. It is translated as CASSLEQRGNTDTQYF.

The rearrangement uses TRBV30 and TRBJ2-1, with 7 bases matching TRBD1. The trim removed 4 bases at V and 12 bases at J, leaving 15 bases unmatched. Germline V gene lookup returns CDR1 GTSNPN and CDR2 SVGIG (reference sequence). This CDR3 spans 14 amino acids. This CDR3 is CAWKKTGRPLRQFF. The DNA of the CDR3 is TGTGCCTGGAAGAAGACAGGGCGGCCCCTGAGGCAGTTCTTC.

This clonotype has at least ten counts. This chain joins TRBV21-1 and TRBJ2-2; the table calls TRBD1, which could not be checked here. TRBV21-1 is flagged as a pseudogene. The length of the CDR3 is 14 residues. This CDR3 is CASSNRTGTGELFF. DNA for the CDR3: TGTGCCAGCAGCAACAGGACGGGGACCGGGGAGCTGTTTTTT.

This clonotype has more than one count but fewer than ten. The chain has TRBV6-5 and TRBJ2-5, with D possibly being TRBD2 (5 bases). The V end lost 4 bases, the J end lost 1 base, and 13 bases lay between the germline ends. The germline CDR1 and CDR2 sequences are MNHEY and SVGAGI. The CDR3 sequence is 15 residues long. CDR3 sequence (DNA): TGTGCCAGCAGTTTAAGCGGACCGCTCCAAGAGACCCAGTACTTC. As protein: CASSLSGPLQETQYF.

This clonotype was seen a handful of times. J is TRBJ2-1 and V is TRBV28, with TRBD2 matching over 12 bases. Germline CDR1 and CDR2: MDHEN and SYDVKM. The length of the CDR3 is 17 residues. With 5 bases clipped from V and 4 bases from J, the junction kept 9 bases outside the gene matches. DNA of the CDR3: TGTGCCAGCAGTGGACTAGCGGGACAAATCCGTTACAATGAGCAGTTCTTC. Protein: CASSGLAGQIRYNEQFF.

This clonotype was detected only a few times. The gene calls are TRBV20-1 and TRBJ1-2; TRBD1 matches 10 bases. This CDR3 comprises 15 residues. The germline CDR1 and CDR2 sequences are DFQATT and SNEGSKA (reference sequence). J gave up 6 bases and V 4 bases, and 11 bases lay outside the gene matches. The CDR3 nucleotides read TGCAGTGCTACGACGCCGCGCGACAGGGGGCATGGCTACACCTTC. This encodes CSATTPRDRGHGYTF.

In the case of this clonotype: A read error may explain this, as a much larger clone is one base away. CDR3: CASSPETGGQPQHF. DNA for the CDR3: TGTGCCAGCAGCCCAGAGACAGGGGGTCAGCCCCAGCATTTT. This chain connects TRBV9 to TRBJ1-5; 9 positions agree with TRBD1. The CDR3 is made up of 14 amino acids. The V gene end was trimmed by 4 bases and the J gene end by 6 bases; junction bases not matched to a gene: 5. Germline V gives CDR1 SGDLS, CDR2 YYNGEE.